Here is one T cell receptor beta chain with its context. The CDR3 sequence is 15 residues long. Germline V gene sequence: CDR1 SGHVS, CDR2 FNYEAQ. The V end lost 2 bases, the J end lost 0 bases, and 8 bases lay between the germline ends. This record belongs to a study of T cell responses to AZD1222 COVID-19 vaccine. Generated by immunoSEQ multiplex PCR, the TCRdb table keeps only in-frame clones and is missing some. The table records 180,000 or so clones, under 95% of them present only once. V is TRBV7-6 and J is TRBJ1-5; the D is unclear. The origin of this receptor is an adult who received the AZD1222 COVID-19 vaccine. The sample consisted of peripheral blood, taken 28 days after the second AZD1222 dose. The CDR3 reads CASSLYGDSNQPQHF. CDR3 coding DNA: TGTGCCAGCAGCTTATATGGGGATAGCAATCAGCCCCAGCATTTT.